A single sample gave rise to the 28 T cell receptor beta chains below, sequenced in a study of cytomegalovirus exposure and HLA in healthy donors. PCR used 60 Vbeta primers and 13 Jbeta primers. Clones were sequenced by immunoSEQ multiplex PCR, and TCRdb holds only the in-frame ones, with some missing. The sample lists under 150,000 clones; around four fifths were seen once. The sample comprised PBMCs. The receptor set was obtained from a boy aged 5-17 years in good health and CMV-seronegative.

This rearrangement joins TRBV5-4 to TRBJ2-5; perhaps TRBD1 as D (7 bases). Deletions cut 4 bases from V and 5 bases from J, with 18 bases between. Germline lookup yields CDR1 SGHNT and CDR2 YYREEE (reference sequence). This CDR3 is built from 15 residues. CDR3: CASSPGGGSLETQYF. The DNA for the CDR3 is TGTGCCAGCAGCCCCGGAGGGGGCTCGTTGGAGACCCAGTACTTC.

CDR3 residues: CSVLLAGYYNEQFF. DNA of the CDR3: TGCAGCGTTTTACTAGCGGGGTACTACAATGAGCAGTTCTTC. The chain employs TRBV29-1 and TRBJ2-1; the match to TRBD2 covers 10 bases. V lost 5 bases to trimming and J lost 3 bases; unmatched junction nucleotides: 4. CDR3 size: 14 residues. Germline loops: CDR1 SQVTM, CDR2 ANQGSEA.

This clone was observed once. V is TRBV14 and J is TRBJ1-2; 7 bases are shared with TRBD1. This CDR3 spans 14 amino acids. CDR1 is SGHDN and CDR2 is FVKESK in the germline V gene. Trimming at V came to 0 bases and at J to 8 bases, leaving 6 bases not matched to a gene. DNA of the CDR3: TGTGCCAGCAGCCAAGAGCACAGGGGATGGGGCTACACCTTC. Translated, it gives CASSQEHRGWGYTF.

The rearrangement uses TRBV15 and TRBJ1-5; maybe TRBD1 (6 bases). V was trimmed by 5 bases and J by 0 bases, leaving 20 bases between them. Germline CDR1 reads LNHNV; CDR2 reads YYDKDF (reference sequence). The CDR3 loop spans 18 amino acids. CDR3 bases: TGTGCCACCAGCGGCCGGACTGGGGGGGCTTATAGCAATCAGCCCCAGCATTTT. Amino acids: CATSGRTGGAYSNQPQHF. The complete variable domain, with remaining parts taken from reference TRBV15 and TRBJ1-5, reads DAMVIQNPRYQVTQFGKPVTLSCSQTLNHNVMYWYQQKSSQAPKLLFHYYDKDFNNEADTPDNFQSRRPNTSFCFLDIRSPGLGDTAMYLCATSGRTGGAYSNQPQHFGDGTRLSIL.

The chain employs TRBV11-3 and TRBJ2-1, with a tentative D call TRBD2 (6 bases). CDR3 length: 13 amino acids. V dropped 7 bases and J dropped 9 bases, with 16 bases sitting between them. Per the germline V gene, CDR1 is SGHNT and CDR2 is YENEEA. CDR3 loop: CASTRTLSGEQFF. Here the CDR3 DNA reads TGTGCCAGCACCCGGACTCTTAGCGGTGAGCAGTTCTTC.

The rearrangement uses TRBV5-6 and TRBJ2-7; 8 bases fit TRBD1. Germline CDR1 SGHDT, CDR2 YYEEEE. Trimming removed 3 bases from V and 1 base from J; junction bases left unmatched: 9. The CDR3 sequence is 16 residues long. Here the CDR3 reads CASSWGGQGPSYEQYF. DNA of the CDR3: TGTGCCAGCAGCTGGGGCGGACAGGGACCTTCCTACGAGCAGTACTTC.

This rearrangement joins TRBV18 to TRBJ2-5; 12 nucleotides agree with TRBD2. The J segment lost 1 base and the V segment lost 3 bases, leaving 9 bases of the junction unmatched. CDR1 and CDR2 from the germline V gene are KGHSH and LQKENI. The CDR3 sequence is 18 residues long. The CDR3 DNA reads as TGTGCCAGCTCACCGTACTTAACTAGCGGGAGGACCCAAGAGACCCAGTACTTC. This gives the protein CASSPYLTSGRTQETQYF.

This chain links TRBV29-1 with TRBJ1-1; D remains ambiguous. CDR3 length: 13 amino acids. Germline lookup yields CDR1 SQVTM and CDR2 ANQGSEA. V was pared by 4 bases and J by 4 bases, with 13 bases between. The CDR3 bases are TGCAGCGTTGTATGGCAGTCCTTCACTGAAGCTTTCTTT. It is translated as CSVVWQSFTEAFF.

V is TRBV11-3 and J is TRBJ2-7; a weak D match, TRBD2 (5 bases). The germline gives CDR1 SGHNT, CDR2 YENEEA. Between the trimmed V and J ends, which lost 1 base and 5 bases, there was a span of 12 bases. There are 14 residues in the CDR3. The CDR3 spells CASSLVAPGNEQYF. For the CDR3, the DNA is TGTGCCAGCAGCTTAGTAGCGCCGGGCAACGAGCAGTACTTC.

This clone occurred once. CDR3 loop: CASSGPGQYNEQFF. CDR3 DNA sequence: TGTGCCAGCAGCGGTCCGGGACAGTACAATGAGCAGTTCTTC. The chain combines TRBV7-9 with TRBJ2-1; 7 nucleotides line up with TRBD1. The germline V gene has CDR1 SEHNR and CDR2 FQNEAQ (reference sequence). V trimming: 5 bases; J trimming: 4 bases; junction bases outside the gene matches: 5. The CDR3 contains 14 residues. Based on the CDR3 plus reference TRBV7-9 and TRBJ2-1, the full variable domain is DTGVSQNPRHKITKRGQNVTFRCDPISEHNRLYWYRQTLGQGPEFLTYFQNEAQLEKSRLLSDRFSAERPKGSFSTLEIQRTEQGDSAMYLCASSGPGQYNEQFFGPGTRLTVL.

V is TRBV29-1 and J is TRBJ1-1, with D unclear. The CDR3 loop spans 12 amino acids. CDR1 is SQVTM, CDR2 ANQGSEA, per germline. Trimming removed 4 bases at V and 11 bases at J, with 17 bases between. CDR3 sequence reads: CSVGVSEGFAFF. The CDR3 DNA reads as TGCAGCGTTGGTGTATCGGAGGGCTTCGCTTTCTTT.

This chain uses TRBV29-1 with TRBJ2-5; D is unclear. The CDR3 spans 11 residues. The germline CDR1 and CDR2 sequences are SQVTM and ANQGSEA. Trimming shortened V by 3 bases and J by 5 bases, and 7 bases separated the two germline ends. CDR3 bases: TGCAGCGTTGAGTACGGGGAGACCCAGTACTTC. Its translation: CSVEYGETQYF. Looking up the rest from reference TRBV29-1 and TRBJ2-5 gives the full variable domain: SAVISQKPSRDICQRGTSLTIQCQVDSQVTMMFWYRQQPGQSLTLIATANQGSEATYESGFVIDKFPISRPNLTFSTLTVSNMSPEDSSIYLCSVEYGETQYFGPGTRLLVL.

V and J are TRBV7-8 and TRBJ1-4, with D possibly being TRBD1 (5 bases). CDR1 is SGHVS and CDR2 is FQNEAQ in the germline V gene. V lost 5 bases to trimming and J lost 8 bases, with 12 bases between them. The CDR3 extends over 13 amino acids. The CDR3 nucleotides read TGTGCCAGCAGCCGGGACCGGGAGGAAAAACTGTTTTTT. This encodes CASSRDREEKLFF.

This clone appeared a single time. The CDR3 nucleotides read TGTGCCAGTAGTCCCTCGGGGGGCAGCTATGGCTACACCTTC. Protein product: CASSPSGGSYGYTF. The genes are TRBV19 and TRBJ1-2, with D tentatively TRBD1 (6 bases). This CDR3 has 14 amino acids. The germline gives CDR1 LNHDA, CDR2 SQIVND (reference sequence). The V gene lost 5 bases and the J gene lost 4 bases, with 14 bases spanning the gap.

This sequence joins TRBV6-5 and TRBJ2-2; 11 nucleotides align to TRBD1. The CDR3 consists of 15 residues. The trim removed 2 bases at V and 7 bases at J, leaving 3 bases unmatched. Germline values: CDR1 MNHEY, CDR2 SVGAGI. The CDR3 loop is CASSYAGQGDGELFF. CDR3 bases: TGTGCCAGCAGTTACGCGGGACAGGGGGACGGGGAGCTGTTTTTT.

The CDR3 here is CASSQGQGFSTEAFF. The CDR3 DNA reads TGCGCCAGCAGCCAGGGACAGGGCTTTAGCACTGAAGCTTTCTTT. J is TRBJ1-1 and V is TRBV4-1; 9 bases are shared with TRBD1. The CDR3 has 15 amino acids. Germline V lookup: CDR1 MGHRA, CDR2 YSYEKL. V lost 3 bases to trimming and J lost 4 bases; unmatched junction nucleotides: 6.

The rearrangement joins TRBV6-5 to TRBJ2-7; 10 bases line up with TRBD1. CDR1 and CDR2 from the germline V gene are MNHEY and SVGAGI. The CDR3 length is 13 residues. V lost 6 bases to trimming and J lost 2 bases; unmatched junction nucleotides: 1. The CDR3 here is CASRGQGAYEQYF. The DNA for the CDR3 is TGTGCCAGCAGAGGACAGGGGGCCTACGAGCAGTACTTC.

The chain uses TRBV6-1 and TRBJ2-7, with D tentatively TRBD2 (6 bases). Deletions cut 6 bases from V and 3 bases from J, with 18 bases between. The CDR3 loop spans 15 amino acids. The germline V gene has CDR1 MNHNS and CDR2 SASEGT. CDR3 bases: TGTGCCAGCAGCCAGCCCGCGGGATTGAGCTACGAGCAGTACTTC. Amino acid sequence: CASSQPAGLSYEQYF.

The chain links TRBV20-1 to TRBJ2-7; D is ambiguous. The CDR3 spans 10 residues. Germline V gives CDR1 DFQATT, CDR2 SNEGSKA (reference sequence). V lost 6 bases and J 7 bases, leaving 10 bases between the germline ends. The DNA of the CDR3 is TGCAGTGCGAGGAGTCGTGAGCAGTACTTC. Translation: CSARSREQYF.

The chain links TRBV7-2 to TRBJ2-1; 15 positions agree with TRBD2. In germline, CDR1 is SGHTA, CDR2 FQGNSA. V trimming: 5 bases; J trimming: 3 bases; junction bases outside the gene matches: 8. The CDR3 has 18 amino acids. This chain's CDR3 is CASSLGLAGGLLYNEQFF. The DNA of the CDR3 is TGTGCCAGCAGCCTAGGACTAGCGGGAGGGCTTCTCTACAATGAGCAGTTCTTC. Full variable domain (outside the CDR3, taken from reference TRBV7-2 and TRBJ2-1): GAGVSQSPSNKVTEKGKDVELRCDPISGHTALYWYRQSLGQGLEFLIYFQGNSAPDKSGLPSDRFSAERTGGSVSTLTIQRTQQEDSAVYLCASSLGLAGGLLYNEQFFGPGTRLTVL.

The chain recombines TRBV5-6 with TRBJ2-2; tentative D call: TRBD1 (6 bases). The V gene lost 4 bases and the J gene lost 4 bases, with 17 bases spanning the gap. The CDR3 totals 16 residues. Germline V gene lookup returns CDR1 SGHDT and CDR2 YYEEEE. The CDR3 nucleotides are TGTGCCAGCAGCCCGGGTGGGGGCGTAGGCACCGGGGAGCTGTTTTTT. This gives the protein CASSPGGGVGTGELFF.

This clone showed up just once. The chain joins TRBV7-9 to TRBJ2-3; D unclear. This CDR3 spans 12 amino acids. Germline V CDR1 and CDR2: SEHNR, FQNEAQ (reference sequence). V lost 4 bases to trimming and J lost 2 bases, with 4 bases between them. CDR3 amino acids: CASSSLTDTQYF. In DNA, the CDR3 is TGTGCCAGCAGCTCACTCACAGATACGCAGTATTTT.

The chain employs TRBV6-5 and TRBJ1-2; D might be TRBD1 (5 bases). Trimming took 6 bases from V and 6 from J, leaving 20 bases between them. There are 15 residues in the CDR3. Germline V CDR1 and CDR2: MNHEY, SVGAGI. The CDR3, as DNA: TGTGCCAGCAGACCCCCGGGGGGTTTGACTGATGGCTACACCTTC. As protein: CASRPPGGLTDGYTF.

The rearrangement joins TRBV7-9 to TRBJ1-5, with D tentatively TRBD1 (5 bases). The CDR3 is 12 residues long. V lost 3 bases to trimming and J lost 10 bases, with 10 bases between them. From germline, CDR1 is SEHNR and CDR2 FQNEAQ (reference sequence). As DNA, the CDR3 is TGTGCCAGCAGCTTGCCCGGGGGACCCCAGCATTTT. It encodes CASSLPGGPQHF.

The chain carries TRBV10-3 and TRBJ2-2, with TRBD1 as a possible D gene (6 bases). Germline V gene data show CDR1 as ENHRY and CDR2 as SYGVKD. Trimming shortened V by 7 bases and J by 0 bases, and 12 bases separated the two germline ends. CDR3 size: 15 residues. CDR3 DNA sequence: TGTGCCATCAAAGAGGGGGTAACGAACACCGGGGAGCTGTTTTTT. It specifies CAIKEGVTNTGELFF.

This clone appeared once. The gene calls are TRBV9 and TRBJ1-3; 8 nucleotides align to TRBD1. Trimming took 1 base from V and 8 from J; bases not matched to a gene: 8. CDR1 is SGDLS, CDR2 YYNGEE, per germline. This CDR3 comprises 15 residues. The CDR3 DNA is TGTGCCAGCAGCGTATCCGGACAGGGCCATGACACCATATATTTT. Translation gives CASSVSGQGHDTIYF.

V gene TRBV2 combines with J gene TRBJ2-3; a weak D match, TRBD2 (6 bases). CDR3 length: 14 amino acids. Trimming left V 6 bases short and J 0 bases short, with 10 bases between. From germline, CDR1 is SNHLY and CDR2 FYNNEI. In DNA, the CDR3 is TGTGCCAGCAGGGTAGCGGAAAGCACAGATACGCAGTATTTT. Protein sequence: CASRVAESTDTQYF. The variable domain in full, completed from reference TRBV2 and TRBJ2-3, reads EPEVTQTPSHQVTQMGQEVILRCVPISNHLYFYWYRQILGQKVEFLVSFYNNEISEKSEIFDDQFSVERPDGSNFTLKIRSTKLEDSAMYFCASRVAESTDTQYFGPGTRLTVL.

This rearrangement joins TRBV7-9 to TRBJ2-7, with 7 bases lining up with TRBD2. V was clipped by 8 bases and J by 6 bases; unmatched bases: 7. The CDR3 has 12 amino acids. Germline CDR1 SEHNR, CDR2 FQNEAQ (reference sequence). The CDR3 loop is CASWGWEGEQYF. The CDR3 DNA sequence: TGTGCCAGCTGGGGTTGGGAGGGCGAGCAGTACTTC.